This T cell receptor (beta chain) was identified in a study of T cells after yellow fever vaccination. Study-level background: Each low-cell-number fraction was prepared by means of SMART-Seq v4 Ultra Low Input.

Study-level results: A faster peak, day 5 versus 15, was reached by the weaker secondary response.

In germline, CDR1 is DFQATT, CDR2 SNEGSKA (reference sequence). This CDR3 contains 12 residues. V gave up 3 bases and J gave up 5 bases, with 8 bases separating them. TCRdb fed the 5' RACE reads into MiXCR, producing one record per CDR3 protein. This table holds around 320,000 distinct CDR3 sequences, approximately 10% found once. For this clonotype: What it recognizes is unknown.

The chain recombines TRBV20-1 with TRBJ1-3, with D tentatively TRBD1 (5 bases). The TCR was taken from a man younger than 35 who received the YFV17D yellow fever vaccine. The sample here was CD4+ T cells sorted from PBMCs, taken 5 days after the yellow fever booster vaccination. CDR3 nucleotides: TGCAGTGCTAGTGACAGCAGAAACACCATATATTTT. Its protein product is CSASDSRNTIYF.